This T cell receptor beta chain appears in the sequencing data of a study of cytomegalovirus exposure and HLA in healthy donors. Overall study: The same platform was used for the 110 or so validation repertoires as for the 666 first-cohort repertoires, as reported in a later analysis.

This clone was counted a single time. Antigen specificity is unknown. Sequenced by immunoSEQ multiplex PCR; TCRdb stores in-frame clones only, minus some. Of fewer than 85,000 clones listed, roughly 94% are singletons. Germline trimming cut 3 bases from V and 8 bases from J; bases unmatched to any gene: 4. In germline, CDR1 is MDHEN, CDR2 SYDVKM. The CDR3 sequence is 13 residues long. Notes on the study in general: As confirmed in vitro, a few CMV-associated chains were specific for CMV antigens. It was approximately 170 TCR beta chains that were listed as cytomegalovirus-associated. Subsequent analysis found a tendency for first-cohort TCR clusters to co-occur within the 120 or so validation repertoires.

Source material: PBMCs. The rearrangement uses TRBV28 and TRBJ1-2; 9 nucleotides match TRBD1. The clonotype comes from a woman in her late teens or twenties in good health and CMV-seronegative. This chain's CDR3 is CASSFRDRVGYTF. CDR3 in DNA: TGTGCCAGCAGTTTCAGGGACAGGGTGGGCTACACCTTC.